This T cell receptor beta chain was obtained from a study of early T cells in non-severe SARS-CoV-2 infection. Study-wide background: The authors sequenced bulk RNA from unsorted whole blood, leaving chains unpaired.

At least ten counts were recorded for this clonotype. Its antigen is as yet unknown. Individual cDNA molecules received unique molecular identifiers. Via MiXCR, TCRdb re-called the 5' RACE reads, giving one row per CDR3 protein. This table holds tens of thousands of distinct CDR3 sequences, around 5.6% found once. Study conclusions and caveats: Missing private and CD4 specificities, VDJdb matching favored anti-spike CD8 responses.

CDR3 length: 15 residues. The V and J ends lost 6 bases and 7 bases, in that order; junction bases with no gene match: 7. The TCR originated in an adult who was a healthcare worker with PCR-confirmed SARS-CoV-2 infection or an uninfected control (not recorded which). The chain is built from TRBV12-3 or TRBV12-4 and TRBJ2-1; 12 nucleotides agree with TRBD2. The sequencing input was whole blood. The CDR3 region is CASRGGGLAGNEQFF. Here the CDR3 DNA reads TGTGCCAGCAGGGGGGGTGGACTAGCGGGGAATGAGCAGTTCTTC.